This paragraph reports one T cell receptor beta chain. Germline V gives CDR1 MNHEY, CDR2 SVGAGI. The CDR3 length is 14 residues. Germline trimming cut 7 bases from V and 4 bases from J; bases unmatched to any gene: 6. This entry comes from a study of blood T cell repertoires in COVID-19. The overall study: PBMCs, B-cell-depleted T cells, or T cells were the source of the cDNA or gDNA that made up the material.

Original analysis: Counts of nucleated cells, estimated from reference gene primer amplification, were obtained. Method: immunoSEQ multiplex PCR; TCRdb's copy keeps in-frame clones and lacks some. V and J calls and clone size are those listed in that table; D and trimming were worked out from the DNA. The sample yields 25,000 to 35,000 clones, about 82% seen once. Sequenced: peripheral blood. The sequence was obtained from a man aged 55 to 70 with active COVID-19. The chain couples TRBV6-5 to TRBJ2-3; the match to TRBD1 covers 9 bases. The CDR3 region has the DNA TGTGCCAGCATACTACAGGGGGCGTCAGATACGCAGTATTTT. It codes for CASILQGASDTQYF.